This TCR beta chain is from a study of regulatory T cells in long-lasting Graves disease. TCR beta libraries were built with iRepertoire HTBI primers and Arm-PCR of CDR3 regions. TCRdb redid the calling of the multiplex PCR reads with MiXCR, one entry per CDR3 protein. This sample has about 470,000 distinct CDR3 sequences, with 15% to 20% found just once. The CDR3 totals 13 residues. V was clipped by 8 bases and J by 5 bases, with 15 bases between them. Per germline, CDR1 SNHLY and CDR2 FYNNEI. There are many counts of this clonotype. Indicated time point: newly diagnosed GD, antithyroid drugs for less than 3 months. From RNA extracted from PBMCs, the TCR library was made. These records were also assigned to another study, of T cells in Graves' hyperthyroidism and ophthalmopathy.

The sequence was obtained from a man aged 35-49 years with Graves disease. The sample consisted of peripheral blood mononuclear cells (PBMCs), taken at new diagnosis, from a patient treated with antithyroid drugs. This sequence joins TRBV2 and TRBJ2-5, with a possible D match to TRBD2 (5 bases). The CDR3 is CASGGDSMETQYF. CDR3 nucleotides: TGTGCCAGCGGAGGAGATAGTATGGAGACCCAGTACTTC.